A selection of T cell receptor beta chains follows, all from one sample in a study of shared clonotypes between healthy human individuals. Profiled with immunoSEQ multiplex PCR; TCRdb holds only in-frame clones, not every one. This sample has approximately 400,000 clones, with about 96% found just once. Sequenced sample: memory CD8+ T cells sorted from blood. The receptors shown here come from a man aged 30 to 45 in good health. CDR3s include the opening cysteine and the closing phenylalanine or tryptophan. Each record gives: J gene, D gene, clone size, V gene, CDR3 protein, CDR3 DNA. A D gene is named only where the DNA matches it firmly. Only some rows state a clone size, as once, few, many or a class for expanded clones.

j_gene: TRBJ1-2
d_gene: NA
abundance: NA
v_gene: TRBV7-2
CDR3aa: CASSPGPLGYTF
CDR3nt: TGTGCCAGCAGCCCCGGGCCCTTGGGCTACACCTTC

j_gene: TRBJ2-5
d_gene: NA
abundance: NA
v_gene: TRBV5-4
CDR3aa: CASGRDWQETQYF
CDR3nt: TGTGCCAGCGGACGGGACTGGCAAGAGACCCAGTACTTC

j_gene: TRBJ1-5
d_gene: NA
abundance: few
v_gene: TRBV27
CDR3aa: CASSPQGLQQPQHF
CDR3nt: TGTGCCAGCAGTCCCCAGGGGTTACAACAGCCCCAGCATTTT

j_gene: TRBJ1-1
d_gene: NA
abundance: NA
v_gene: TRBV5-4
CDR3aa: CASSFLGVNTEAFF
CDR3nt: TGTGCCAGCAGCTTCTTGGGGGTGAACACTGAAGCTTTCTTT

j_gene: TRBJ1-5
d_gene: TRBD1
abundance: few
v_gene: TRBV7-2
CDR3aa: CASSRRTGGDQPQHF
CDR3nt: TGTGCCAGCAGCCGCCGGACAGGGGGCGATCAGCCCCAGCATTTT

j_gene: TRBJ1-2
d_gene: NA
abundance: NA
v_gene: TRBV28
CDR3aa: CASSLRGVGGYTF
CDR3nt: TGTGCCAGCAGTTTGCGTGGGGTGGGAGGCTACACCTTC

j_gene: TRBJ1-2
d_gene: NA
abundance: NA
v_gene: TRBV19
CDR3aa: CASRDRSTHYGYTF
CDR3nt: TGTGCCAGTCGTGACAGGAGTACTCACTATGGCTACACCTTC

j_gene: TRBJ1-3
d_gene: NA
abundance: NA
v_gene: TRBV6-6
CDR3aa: CASSQSSGNTIYF
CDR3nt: TGTGCCAGCAGTCAGAGCTCTGGAAACACCATATATTTT

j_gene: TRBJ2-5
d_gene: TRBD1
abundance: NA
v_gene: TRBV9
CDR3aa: CASSAGQGGETQYF
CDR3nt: TGTGCCAGCAGCGCGGGACAGGGTGGAGAGACCCAGTACTTC

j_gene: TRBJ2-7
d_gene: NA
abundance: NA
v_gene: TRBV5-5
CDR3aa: CASRYSGTPTYEQYF
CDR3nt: TGTGCCAGCAGATACTCCGGGACCCCCACCTACGAGCAGTACTTC

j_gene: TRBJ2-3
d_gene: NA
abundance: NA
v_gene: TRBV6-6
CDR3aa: CASSPGRFAGTDTQYF
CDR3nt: TGTGCCAGCAGCCCGGGACGTTTTGCTGGCACAGATACGCAGTATTTT